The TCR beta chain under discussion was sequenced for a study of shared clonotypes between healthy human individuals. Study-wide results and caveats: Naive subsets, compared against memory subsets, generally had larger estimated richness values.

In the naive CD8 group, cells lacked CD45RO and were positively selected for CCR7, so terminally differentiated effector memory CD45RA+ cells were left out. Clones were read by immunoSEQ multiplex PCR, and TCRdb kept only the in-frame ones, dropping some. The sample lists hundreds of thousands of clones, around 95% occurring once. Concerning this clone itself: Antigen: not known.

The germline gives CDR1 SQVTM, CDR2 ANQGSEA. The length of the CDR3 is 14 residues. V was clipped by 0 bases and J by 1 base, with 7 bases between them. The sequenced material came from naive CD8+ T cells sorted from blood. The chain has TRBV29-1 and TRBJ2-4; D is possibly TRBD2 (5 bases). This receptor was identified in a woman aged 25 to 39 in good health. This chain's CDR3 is CSVEDGEAKNIQYF. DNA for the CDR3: TGCAGCGTTGAAGACGGGGAGGCCAAAAACATTCAGTACTTC. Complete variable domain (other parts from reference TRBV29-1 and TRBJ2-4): SAVISQKPSRDICQRGTSLTIQCQVDSQVTMMFWYRQQPGQSLTLIATANQGSEATYESGFVIDKFPISRPNLTFSTLTVSNMSPEDSSIYLCSVEDGEAKNIQYFGAGTRLSVL.